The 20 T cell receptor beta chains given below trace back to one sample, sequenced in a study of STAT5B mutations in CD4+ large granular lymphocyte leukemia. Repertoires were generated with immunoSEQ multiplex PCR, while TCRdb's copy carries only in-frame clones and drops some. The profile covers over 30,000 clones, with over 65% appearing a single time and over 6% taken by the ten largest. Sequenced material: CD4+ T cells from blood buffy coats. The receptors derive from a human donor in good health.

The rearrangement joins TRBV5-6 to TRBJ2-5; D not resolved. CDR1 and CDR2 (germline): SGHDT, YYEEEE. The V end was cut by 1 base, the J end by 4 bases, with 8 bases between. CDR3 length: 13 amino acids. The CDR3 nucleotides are TGTGCCAGCAGCTTGCGGCAACCAGAGACCCAGTACTTC. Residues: CASSLRQPETQYF. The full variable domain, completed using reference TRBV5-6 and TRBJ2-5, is DAGVTQSPTHLIKTRGQQVTLRCSPKSGHDTVSWYQQALGQGPQFIFQYYEEEERQRGNFPDRFSGHQFPNYSSELNVNALLLGDSALYLCASSLRQPETQYFGPGTRLLVL.

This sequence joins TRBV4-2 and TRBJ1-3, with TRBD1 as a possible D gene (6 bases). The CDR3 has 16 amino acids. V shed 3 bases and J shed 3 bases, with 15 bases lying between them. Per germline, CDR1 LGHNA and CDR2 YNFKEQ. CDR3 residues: CASSHGQLVSGNTIYF. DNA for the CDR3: TGTGCCAGCAGCCATGGACAGTTAGTGAGTGGAAACACCATATATTTT.

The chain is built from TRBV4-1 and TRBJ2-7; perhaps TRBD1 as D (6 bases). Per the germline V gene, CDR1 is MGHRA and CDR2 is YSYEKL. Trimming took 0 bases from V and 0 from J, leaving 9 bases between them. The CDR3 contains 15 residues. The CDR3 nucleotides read TGCGCCAGCAGCCAAGAAGAGGGGGTCTCCTACGAGCAGTACTTC. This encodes CASSQEEGVSYEQYF.

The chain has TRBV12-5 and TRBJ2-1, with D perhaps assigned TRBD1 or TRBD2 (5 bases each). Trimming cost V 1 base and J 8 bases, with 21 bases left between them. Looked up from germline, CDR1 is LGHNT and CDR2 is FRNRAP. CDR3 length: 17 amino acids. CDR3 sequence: CASGLGGLGVSPHEQFF. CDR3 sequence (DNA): TGTGCTAGTGGTTTGGGAGGGTTGGGGGTTTCCCCTCATGAGCAGTTCTTC.

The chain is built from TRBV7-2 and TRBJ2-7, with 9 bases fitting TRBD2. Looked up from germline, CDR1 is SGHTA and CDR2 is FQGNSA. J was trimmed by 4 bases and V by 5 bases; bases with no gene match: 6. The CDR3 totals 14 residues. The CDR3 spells CASSPSSGGYEQYF. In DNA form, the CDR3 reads TGTGCCAGCAGCCCTAGTAGCGGGGGATACGAGCAGTACTTC.

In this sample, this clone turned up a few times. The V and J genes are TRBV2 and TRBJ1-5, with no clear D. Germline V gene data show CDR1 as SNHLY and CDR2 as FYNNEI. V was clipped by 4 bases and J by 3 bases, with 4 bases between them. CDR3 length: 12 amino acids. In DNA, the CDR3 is TGTGCCAGCAGTGGGACCAATCAGCCCCAGCATTTT. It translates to CASSGTNQPQHF.

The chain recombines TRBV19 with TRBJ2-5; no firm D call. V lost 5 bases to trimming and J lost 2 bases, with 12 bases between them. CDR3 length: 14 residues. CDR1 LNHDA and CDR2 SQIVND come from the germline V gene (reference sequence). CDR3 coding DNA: TGTGCCAGTAGTCGATGGCAGAGACAAGAGACCCAGTACTTC. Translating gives CASSRWQRQETQYF.

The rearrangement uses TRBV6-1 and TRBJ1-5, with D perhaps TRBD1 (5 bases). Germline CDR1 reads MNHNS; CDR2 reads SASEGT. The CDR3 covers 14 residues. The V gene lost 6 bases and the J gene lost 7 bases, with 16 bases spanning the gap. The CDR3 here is CASRRGREGQPQHF. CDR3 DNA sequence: TGTGCCAGCAGGAGGGGCAGGGAGGGGCAGCCCCAGCATTTT.

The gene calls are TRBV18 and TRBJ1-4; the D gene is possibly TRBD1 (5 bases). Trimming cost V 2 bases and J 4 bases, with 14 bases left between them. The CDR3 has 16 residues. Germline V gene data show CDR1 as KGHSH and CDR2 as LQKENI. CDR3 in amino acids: CASSPSEGTGNEKLFF. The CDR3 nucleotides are TGTGCCAGCTCACCATCCGAAGGGACGGGTAATGAAAAACTGTTTTTT.

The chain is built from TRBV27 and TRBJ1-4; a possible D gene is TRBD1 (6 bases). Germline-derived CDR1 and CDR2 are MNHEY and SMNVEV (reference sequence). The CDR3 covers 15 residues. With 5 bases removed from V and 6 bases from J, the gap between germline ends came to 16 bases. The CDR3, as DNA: TGTGCCAGCAGTGACCTGGGGGGCGAGGATGAAAAACTGTTTTTT. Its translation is CASSDLGGEDEKLFF.

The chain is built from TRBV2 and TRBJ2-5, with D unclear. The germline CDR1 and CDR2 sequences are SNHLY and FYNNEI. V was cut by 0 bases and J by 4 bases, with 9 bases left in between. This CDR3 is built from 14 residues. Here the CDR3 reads CASSEALSGETQYF. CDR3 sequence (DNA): TGTGCCAGCAGTGAAGCGCTTTCCGGAGAGACCCAGTACTTC.

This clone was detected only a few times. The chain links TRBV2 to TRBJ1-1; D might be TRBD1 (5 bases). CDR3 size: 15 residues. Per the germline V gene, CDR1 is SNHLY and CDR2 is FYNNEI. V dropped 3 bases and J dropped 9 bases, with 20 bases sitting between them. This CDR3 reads CASSDPGQGATQAFF. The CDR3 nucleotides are TGTGCCAGCAGTGACCCAGGTCAGGGAGCAACCCAAGCTTTCTTT.

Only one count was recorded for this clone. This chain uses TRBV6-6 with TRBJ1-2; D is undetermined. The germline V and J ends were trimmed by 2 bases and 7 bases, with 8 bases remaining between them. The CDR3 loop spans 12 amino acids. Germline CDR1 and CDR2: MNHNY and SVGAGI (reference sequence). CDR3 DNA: TGTGCCAGCAGTTACCCCTCGGGTGGCTACACCTTC. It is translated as CASSYPSGGYTF.

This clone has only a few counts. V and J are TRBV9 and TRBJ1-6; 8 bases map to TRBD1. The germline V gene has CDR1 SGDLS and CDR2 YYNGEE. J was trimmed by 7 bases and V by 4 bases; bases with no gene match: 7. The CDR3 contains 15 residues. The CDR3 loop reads CASSPPGQANSPLHF. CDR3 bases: TGTGCCAGCAGCCCTCCGGGACAGGCGAATTCACCCCTCCACTTT. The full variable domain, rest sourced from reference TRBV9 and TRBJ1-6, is DSGVTQTPKHLITATGQRVTLRCSPRSGDLSVYWYQQSLDQGLQFLIQYYNGEERAKGNILERFSAQQFPDLHSELNLSSLELGDSALYFCASSPPGQANSPLHFGNGTRLTVT.

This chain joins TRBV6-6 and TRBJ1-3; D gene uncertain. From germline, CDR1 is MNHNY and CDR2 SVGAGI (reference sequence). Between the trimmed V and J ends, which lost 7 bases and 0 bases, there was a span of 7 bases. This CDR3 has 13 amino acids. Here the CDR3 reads CASKGSSGNTIYF. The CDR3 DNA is TGTGCCAGCAAAGGGAGCTCTGGAAACACCATATATTTT.

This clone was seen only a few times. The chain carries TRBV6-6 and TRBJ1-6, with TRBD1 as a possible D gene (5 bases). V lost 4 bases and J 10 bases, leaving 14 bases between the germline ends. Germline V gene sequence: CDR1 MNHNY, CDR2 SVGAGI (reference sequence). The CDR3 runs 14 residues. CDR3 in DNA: TGTGCCAGCAGTTGGGACTCCCGTACGTCACCCCTCCACTTT. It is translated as CASSWDSRTSPLHF.

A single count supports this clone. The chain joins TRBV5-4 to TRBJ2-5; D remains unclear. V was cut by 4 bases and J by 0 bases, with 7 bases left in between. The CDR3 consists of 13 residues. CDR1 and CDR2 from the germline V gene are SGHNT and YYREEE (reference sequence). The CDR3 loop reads CASSPDYQETQYF. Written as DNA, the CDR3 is TGTGCCAGCAGCCCCGACTACCAAGAGACCCAGTACTTC.

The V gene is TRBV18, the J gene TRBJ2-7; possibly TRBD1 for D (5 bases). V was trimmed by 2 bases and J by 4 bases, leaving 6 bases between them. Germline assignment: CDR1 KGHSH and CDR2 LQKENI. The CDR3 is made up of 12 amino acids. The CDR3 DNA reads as TGTGCCAGCTCACCAGGGGCATACGAGCAGTACTTC. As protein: CASSPGAYEQYF.

Here the CDR3 reads CASSFGGGGNEQFF. The CDR3 nucleotides are TGTGCCAGCAGCTTCGGAGGGGGGGGCAATGAGCAGTTCTTC. The rearrangement links TRBV7-3 to TRBJ2-1, with a possible D match to TRBD2 (7 bases). The CDR3 length is 14 residues. The V and J ends lost 3 bases and 6 bases respectively, with 12 bases between them. Germline CDR1 SGHTA, CDR2 FQGTGA. The whole variable domain, filled in from reference TRBV7-3 and TRBJ2-1, reads GAGVSQTPSNKVTEKGKYVELRCDPISGHTALYWYRQSLGQGPEFLIYFQGTGAADDSGLPNDRFFAVRPEGSVSTLKIQRTERGDSAVYLCASSFGGGGNEQFFGPGTRLTVL.

CDR3 sequence: CASSSSGLAGQGQYF. Here the CDR3 DNA reads TGTGCCAGCAGTTCCTCCGGACTAGCGGGCCAAGGGCAGTATTTT. The chain is built from TRBV27 and TRBJ2-3; TRBD2 matches at 11 bases. Unmatched junction bases numbered 11, after V lost 4 bases and J lost 11 bases. The CDR3 extends over 15 amino acids. Germline lookup yields CDR1 MNHEY and CDR2 SMNVEV (reference sequence).